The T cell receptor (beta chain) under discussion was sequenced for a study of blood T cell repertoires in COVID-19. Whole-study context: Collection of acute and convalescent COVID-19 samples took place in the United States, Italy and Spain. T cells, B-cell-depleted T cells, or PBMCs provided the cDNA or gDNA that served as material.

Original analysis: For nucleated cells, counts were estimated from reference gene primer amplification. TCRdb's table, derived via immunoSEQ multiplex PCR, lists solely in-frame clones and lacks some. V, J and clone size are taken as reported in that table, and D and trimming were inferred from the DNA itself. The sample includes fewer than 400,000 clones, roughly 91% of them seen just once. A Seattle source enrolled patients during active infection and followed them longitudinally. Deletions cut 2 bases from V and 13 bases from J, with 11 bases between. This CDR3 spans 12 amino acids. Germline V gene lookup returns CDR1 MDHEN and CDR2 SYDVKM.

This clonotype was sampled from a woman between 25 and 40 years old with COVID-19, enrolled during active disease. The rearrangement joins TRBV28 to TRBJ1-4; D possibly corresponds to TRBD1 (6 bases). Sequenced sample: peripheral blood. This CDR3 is CASSLVGGLLFF. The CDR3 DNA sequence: TGTGCCAGCAGTTTAGTCGGGGGGCTACTGTTTTTT.